This TCR beta chain was obtained from a study of blood T cell repertoires in COVID-19. Study summary: Samples representing acute and convalescent COVID-19 were sourced from the United States, Italy and Spain. T cells, B-cell-depleted T cells, or PBMCs supplied cDNA or gDNA.

Germline V gene lookup returns CDR1 SGHTA and CDR2 FQGNSA. CDR3 size: 14 residues. V lost 3 bases to trimming and J lost 4 bases, with 10 bases between them. The authors' processing: Amplification of reference gene primers provided the estimated nucleated cell counts. TCRdb's table, derived via immunoSEQ multiplex PCR, lists solely in-frame clones and lacks some. Clone size and the V and J calls come from that table; the DNA yielded D and trimming. In the table there are 40,000 to 65,000 clones, roughly 79% of which are singletons. The chain links TRBV7-2 to TRBJ1-5, with unresolved D. This sequence originates from a human donor with active or convalescent COVID-19. The donor label of this sample is uncertain. The source material was peripheral blood. The CDR3 DNA reads TGTGCCAGCAGCTTCTCGAGCAAAAATCAGCCCCAGCATTTT. Encoded protein: CASSFSSKNQPQHF.